Below are 28 T cell receptor beta chains sequenced from a single sample in a study of T cells in women clearing cervical HPV infection. Clones were read by immunoSEQ multiplex PCR, and TCRdb kept only the in-frame ones, dropping some. This sample contains about 31,000 clones. The specimen was blood buffy coat. The receptors shown here come from a woman between 18 and 70 years old with a cervical HPV16 infection that either progressed to CIN3+ or cleared (not recorded which).

With regard to this clone: Read coverage stops 3 residues before the CDR3 terminus; the germline J gene supplies the remainder. V gene TRBV18 combines with J gene TRBJ2-2; 7 nucleotides line up with TRBD1. The CDR3 runs 14 residues. Germline CDR1 is KGHSH and CDR2 is LQKENI. CDR3 loop: CASSLQGNNSPLFF. The sequenced part of the CDR3 DNA is TGTGCCAGCTCACTACAGGGGAATAATTCACCG.

In the case of this clone: The read ends 3 residues before the CDR3 terminus; that terminus is restored from the germline J gene. V and J are TRBV6-2 or TRBV6-3 and TRBJ2-1, with no clear D. Looked up from germline, CDR1 is MNHEY and CDR2 is SVGEGT. V was trimmed by 7 bases and J by 6 bases, leaving 16 bases between them. The CDR3 contains 14 residues. The CDR3 bases that were read are TGTGCCAGCACCCACGACACTGAAGTCAATGAG. Amino acids: CASTHDTEVNE. In full, the CDR3 reads CASTHDTEVNEQFF.

About this clone: The read comes to an end 3 residues before the CDR3 does, leaving the germline J gene to fill in the end. The identical CDR3 is also encoded by other nucleotide sequences in the sample. The genes are TRBV18 and TRBJ1-1; no reliable D call. This CDR3 has 14 residues. Per the germline V gene, CDR1 is KGHSH and CDR2 is LQKENI. CDR3 residues: CASSPSGYTDTAFF. Incomplete CDR3 DNA: TGTGCCAGCTCCCCTTCAGGTTACACAGATACG. Full variable domain (remainder filled in from reference TRBV18 and TRBJ1-1): NAGVMQNPRHLVRRRGQEARLRCSPMKGHSHVYWYRQLPEEGLKFMVYLQKENIIDESGMPKERFSAEFPKEGPSILRIQQVVRGDSAAYFCASSPSGYTDTAFFGQGTRLTVV.

A remark on this clone: The CDR3 is cut off 3 residues early in the read; its end comes from the germline J gene. This rearrangement joins TRBV6-2 or TRBV6-3 to TRBJ2-5; TRBD1 is a possible D gene (5 bases). The length of the CDR3 is 12 residues. Looked up from germline, CDR1 is MNHEY and CDR2 is SVGEGT. Between the trimmed V and J ends, which lost 6 bases and 5 bases, there was a span of 10 bases. The CDR3: CASRGAGETQYF. The sequenced CDR3 bases are TGTGCCAGCAGAGGGGCCGGGGAGACC.

A remark on this clone: From the germline J gene comes the end of the CDR3, since the read stops 3 residues before it. This chain joins TRBV12-3 or TRBV12-4 and TRBJ2-1, with 10 nucleotides matching TRBD2. This CDR3 contains 15 residues. Trimming cost V 5 bases and J 0 bases; bases outside gene matches: 1. The CDR3 spells CASSASGSSYNEQFF. CDR3 DNA (partial): TGTGCCAGCAGTGCTAGCGGGAGCTCCTACAATGAG.

CDR3 protein: CASSESKAEQPQHF. The sequenced part of the CDR3 DNA is TGCGCCAGCAGTGAGTCGAAGGCTGAGCAGCCC. This chain connects TRBV10-2 to TRBJ1-5; D not resolved. The read terminates 3 residues ahead of where the CDR3 ends, so the germline J gene completes it. Germline V gene sequence: CDR1 WSHSY, CDR2 SAAADI. This CDR3 is 14 amino acids long. The ends were cut back, 0 bases at V and 7 bases at J, with 10 bases in the middle.

With respect to this clone: The read stops 3 residues short of the end of the CDR3; the missing end is completed from the germline J gene. The chain has TRBV6-1 and TRBJ2-7, with D tentatively TRBD1 (6 bases). CDR1 is MNHNS and CDR2 is SASEGT in the germline V gene. Deletions cut 2 bases from V and 2 bases from J, with 10 bases between. This CDR3 is built from 14 residues. The DNA read from the CDR3 is TGTGCCAGCAGTGAATTTCAGGGGACCTACGAG. Encoded protein: CASSEFQGTYE. The entire CDR3 is CASSEFQGTYEQYF.

Turning to this clone: The DNA ends 3 residues before the CDR3 does, and the rest of the CDR3 is filled in from the germline J gene. The rearrangement links TRBV7-3 to TRBJ1-2; D perhaps matches TRBD1 (5 bases). The CDR3 is 16 amino acids. CDR1 and CDR2 (germline): SGHTA, FQGTGA. The CDR3 reads CASSLTGLAGYNDYTF. CDR3 bases read: TGTGCCAGCAGCTTGACGGGACTAGCGGGGTACAATGAC.

As to this clone: The CDR3 is cut off 3 residues early in the read; its end comes from the germline J gene. This chain joins TRBV7-9 and TRBJ2-2; D possibly corresponds to TRBD1 (5 bases). The CDR3 spans 14 residues. The germline V gene has CDR1 SEHNR and CDR2 FQNEAQ (reference sequence). V shed 9 bases and J shed 4 bases, with 15 bases lying between them. The CDR3: CAREADGATGELFF. CDR3 bases read: TGTGCCAGGGAAGCAGATGGGGCCACCGGGGAG.

Comment on this clone: Coverage ceases 3 residues before the CDR3 finishes, and the germline J gene fills in the end. V and J are TRBV20-1 and TRBJ2-1; 9 bases agree with TRBD2. The CDR3 length is 15 residues. Per the germline V gene, CDR1 is DFQATT and CDR2 is SNEGSKA (reference sequence). V was pared by 0 bases and J by 6 bases, with 6 bases of the junction left unmatched. The CDR3 bases that were read are TGCAGTGCTAGAGATCCCGGGACTAGCTCCAATGAG. Translating gives CSARDPGTSSNE. The full-length CDR3 reads as CSARDPGTSSNEQFF.

As concerns this clone: The read is 3 residues too short to cover the CDR3 end, so that end is filled in from the germline J gene. This sequence joins TRBV2 and TRBJ1-5, with D perhaps TRBD1 (6 bases). Trimming removed 5 bases at V and 1 base at J, with 12 bases between. The CDR3 has 15 amino acids. CDR1 is SNHLY, CDR2 FYNNEI, per germline. The CDR3 region is CASSTQGLSNQPQHF. The CDR3 DNA, read in part, is TGTGCCAGCAGTACACAGGGTTTAAGCAATCAGCCC.

For this clone: The CDR3 end falls 3 residues outside the read, so it is completed with the germline J gene. The rearrangement uses TRBV20-1 and TRBJ2-3; D may correspond to TRBD1 or TRBD2 (7 bases each). The CDR3 is 15 amino acids. V gave up 2 bases and J gave up 3 bases, with 15 bases separating them. Germline loops: CDR1 DFQATT, CDR2 SNEGSKA (reference sequence). CDR3: CSARPDREGTDTQYF. CDR3 DNA (partial): TGCAGTGCTAGACCCGACAGGGAGGGGACAGATACG.

Concerning this clone: A read error may produce the germline difference seen at one junction end. The read terminates 3 residues before the CDR3 end, so the remaining end is supplied by the germline J gene. The chain employs TRBV2 and TRBJ1-4; no clear D. Looked up from germline, CDR1 is SNHLY and CDR2 is FYNNEI. The CDR3 totals 13 residues. The chain's CDR3 is CASGEGANSPLFF. Partial CDR3 DNA: TGTGCCAGCGGTGAGGGCGCGAACTCACCA.

Turning to this clone: The read comes to an end 3 residues before the CDR3 does, leaving the germline J gene to fill in the end. V is TRBV5-1 and J is TRBJ1-2; D is perhaps TRBD1 (6 bases). V gave up 4 bases and J gave up 6 bases, with 16 bases separating them. This CDR3 has 14 amino acids. Germline CDR1 reads SGHRS; CDR2 reads YFSETQ. The covered CDR3 bases are TGCGCCAGCAGCCTCAAACAGGGAAGCGATGGC. This sequence encodes CASSLKQGSDG. From start to end, the CDR3 is CASSLKQGSDGYTF.

The CDR3 loop is CSARDQGWVEAGGGYTF. Incomplete CDR3 DNA: TGCAGTGCTAGAGATCAAGGGTGGGTCGAGGCGGGCGGTGGC. V is TRBV20-1 and J is TRBJ1-2; D gene ambiguous. The read finishes 3 residues shy of the CDR3 end, and the germline J gene is used to complete it. Germline CDR1 reads DFQATT; CDR2 reads SNEGSKA (reference sequence). The V end lost 0 bases, the J end lost 7 bases, and 24 bases lay between the germline ends. The CDR3 totals 17 residues.

Concerning this clone: The read stops 3 residues short of the end of the CDR3; the missing end is completed from the germline J gene. V and J are TRBV7-2 and TRBJ1-6; no clear D gene. Trimming cost V 3 bases and J 5 bases, with 5 bases left between them. Germline CDR1 is SGHTA and CDR2 is FQGNSA. The CDR3 sequence is 13 residues long. The CDR3 DNA, read in part, is TGTGCCAGCAGCTTCCAGAATAATTCACCC. Translation: CASSFQNNSP. The full-length CDR3 reads as CASSFQNNSPLHF.

For this clone: The sequenced fragment ends 3 residues before the CDR3 boundary, so the rest is inferred from the germline J gene. The chain combines TRBV19 with TRBJ1-5; D perhaps matches TRBD1 (6 bases). This CDR3 region has 16 residues. CDR1 and CDR2 (germline): LNHDA, SQIVND (reference sequence). Trimming pared 4 bases from V and 4 bases from J, leaving 17 bases between. The covered CDR3 bases are TGTGCCAGTAGTACTCTGGACATGACAGGAAATCAGCCC. Protein sequence: CASSTLDMTGNQP. The entire CDR3 reads CASSTLDMTGNQPQHF.

Its frequency marks this clone as medium-sized (0.01 to 0.1%). The read is 3 residues too short to cover the CDR3 end, so that end is filled in from the germline J gene. The chain employs TRBV6-2 or TRBV6-3 and TRBJ2-5; 9 bases line up with TRBD1. In germline, CDR1 is MNHEY, CDR2 SVGEGT. The V and J ends lost 6 bases and 3 bases, in that order; junction bases with no gene match: 5. This CDR3 region has 14 residues. CDR3 amino acids: CASRAQGAKETQYF. The DNA read from the CDR3 is TGTGCCAGCAGGGCACAGGGGGCTAAAGAGACC.

Concerning this clone: Read sequence stops 3 residues before the CDR3 end, and the germline J gene provides the missing end. The rearrangement links TRBV2 to TRBJ2-2, with a possible D match to TRBD1 (5 bases). CDR1 and CDR2 (germline): SNHLY, FYNNEI. CDR3 length: 13 residues. V gave up 5 bases and J gave up 2 bases, with 6 bases separating them. The chain's CDR3 is CASSRTNTGELFF. The covered CDR3 bases are TGTGCCAGCAGTAGGACAAACACCGGGGAG.

Regarding this clone: The read gets to within 3 residues of the CDR3 end, and the germline J gene fills in the rest. Other DNA sequences in this specimen translate into the identical CDR3. V usage is TRBV19 and J usage is TRBJ1-3, with D perhaps TRBD1 (5 bases). Germline V gene sequence: CDR1 LNHDA, CDR2 SQIVND (reference sequence). There are 15 residues in the CDR3. V lost 4 bases and J lost 0, with 10 bases in between. Partial CDR3 DNA: TGTGCCAGTAGTACCCGCAGGGTCTCTGGAAACACC. Amino acids: CASSTRRVSGNT. The whole CDR3 sequence is CASSTRRVSGNTIYF.

With regard to this clone: A junction boundary mismatches the germline segment, possibly from a read error. The CDR3 goes on 3 residues after the read ends, and that part is filled in from the germline J gene. The chain couples TRBV18 to TRBJ2-2, with D tentatively TRBD1 (6 bases). Germline CDR1 and CDR2: KGHSH and LQKENI. CDR3 length: 17 amino acids. CDR3 loop: CASSPITGNMNPGELFF. The CDR3 DNA, read in part, is TGTGCCAGCTCCCCGATCACAGGGAATATGAACCCCGGGGAG.

Notes on this clone: The read terminates 3 residues ahead of where the CDR3 ends, so the germline J gene completes it. The J gene is TRBJ1-5, the V gene TRBV6-1; TRBD1 matches 8 bases. The germline V gene has CDR1 MNHNS and CDR2 SASEGT. The CDR3 covers 13 residues. The junction had 2 bases not matched to a gene; V was cut back by 3 bases and J by 7 bases. The sequenced CDR3 bases are TGTGCCAGCAGTGAGACAGGGGAGCAGCCC. The encoded protein is CASSETGEQP. The CDR3 reads in full as CASSETGEQPQHF.

Notes on this clone: The read is 3 residues too short to cover the CDR3 end, so that end is filled in from the germline J gene. This sequence joins TRBV19 and TRBJ2-6; a possible D gene is TRBD2 (6 bases). Germline V gene lookup returns CDR1 LNHDA and CDR2 SQIVND (reference sequence). V was cut by 5 bases and J by 0 bases, with 11 bases left in between. CDR3 size: 16 residues. The CDR3 reads CASSPWGDSGANVLTF. CDR3 DNA, as far as it was read: TGTGCCAGTAGTCCCTGGGGGGACTCTGGGGCCAACGTC.

Incomplete CDR3 DNA: TGTGCCAGCAGCTCGGCGGGAGCGCGGAATGAG. Amino acids: CASSSAGARNE. The whole CDR3 sequence is CASSSAGARNEQFF. The chain has TRBV7-3 and TRBJ2-1, with TRBD2 matching over 7 bases. The CDR3 end lies 3 residues beyond the end of the read and is filled in from the germline J gene. The junction had 7 bases not matched to a gene; V was cut back by 4 bases and J by 7 bases. The CDR3 has 14 amino acids. Germline CDR1 SGHTA, CDR2 FQGTGA.

On this clone: With the read ending 3 residues before the CDR3 end, the germline J gene is used to fill in that end. The chain recombines TRBV20-1 with TRBJ1-5, with 7 bases identical to TRBD1. This CDR3 has 16 residues. Germline V lookup: CDR1 DFQATT, CDR2 SNEGSKA (reference sequence). The V gene end was trimmed by 6 bases and the J gene end by 0 bases; junction bases not matched to a gene: 11. CDR3 DNA, as far as it was read: TGCAGTGCCTCGCCCGGGACAGCTTATAGCAATCAGCCC. Its translation: CSASPGTAYSNQP. The whole CDR3 protein is CSASPGTAYSNQPQHF.

The sequenced CDR3 bases are TGTGCCAGCAGTGCGGGCGGGGGAGAAGTCGGGGAG. Encoded protein: CASSAGGGEVGE. The entire CDR3 reads CASSAGGGEVGELFF. The V gene is TRBV2, the J gene TRBJ2-2, with 7 positions matching TRBD2. Read sequence stops 3 residues before the CDR3 end, and the germline J gene provides the missing end. The CDR3 is made up of 15 amino acids. V lost 4 bases, J lost 7 bases, and 9 bases stayed unmatched. Germline CDR1 is SNHLY and CDR2 is FYNNEI.

Note on this clone: The read ends 3 residues shy of where the CDR3 ends; the end is completed using the germline J gene. The chain recombines TRBV7-2 with TRBJ2-1; 8 bases are a match to TRBD1. The germline V gene has CDR1 SGHTA and CDR2 FQGNSA. This CDR3 contains 13 residues. The ends lost 5 bases at V and 4 bases at J; junction bases unmatched: 1. The CDR3 spells CASSRQGYNEQFF. CDR3 bases read: TGTGCCAGCAGCCGACAGGGGTACAATGAG.

As concerns this clone: The CDR3 extends 3 residues past the end of the read, so its final part is completed from the germline J gene. V is TRBV7-2 and J is TRBJ1-1; D may be TRBD1 (5 bases). Trimming left V 5 bases short and J 3 bases short, with 7 bases between. Germline V CDR1 and CDR2: SGHTA, FQGNSA. The CDR3 is 12 residues long. The covered CDR3 bases are TGTGCCAGCAGCATGACAGACACTGAA. This sequence encodes CASSMTDTE. The CDR3 reads in full as CASSMTDTEAFF.